This entry is about one TCR beta chain. What it recognizes is unknown. Germline V gives CDR1 SGHTA, CDR2 FQGNSA. J was trimmed by 4 bases and V by 5 bases; bases with no gene match: 5. CDR3 length equals 13 residues. The data derive from a study of shared clonotypes between healthy human individuals. Points from the study as a whole: Naive subsets generally had larger estimated richness than memory subsets.

Original processing methods: As immunoSEQ supplied junction-only sequences (without quality scores), filtering differed. Assay used: immunoSEQ multiplex PCR; TCRdb lists only in-frame clones, some missing. The V and J calls and clone size were taken over from that table, and D and trimming were inferred from the DNA. This repertoire shows millions of clones, roughly 96% found once; its top ten account for 0.1% to 0.15%. Material for sequencing was naive CD4+ T cells sorted from blood. Indicated subset: CD45RA+ positively selected. This clonotype originated in a man younger than 30 in good health. The genes are TRBV7-2 and TRBJ2-7; 7 bases match TRBD2. The CDR3 loop is CASSRPGGYEQYF. CDR3 nucleotides: TGTGCCAGCAGCCGTCCGGGGGGATACGAGCAGTACTTC.